This is a list of T cell receptor beta chains from one sample in a study of blood T cell repertoires in COVID-19. Measured with immunoSEQ multiplex PCR; TCRdb has only the in-frame clones, and not every one. The sample includes 120,000 or so clones, 70% to 90% seen only once; the top ten take approximately 1.5%. The sequenced sample was peripheral blood. Receptors originate from a human donor in a cohort sampled during active COVID-19. The CDR3 runs from the conserved cysteine through the conserved F or W. A D gene is named only where the DNA matches it firmly. Expanded clones are given a class, and other clones once, few, many or no size at all.

j_gene: TRBJ1-5
d_gene: .
v_gene: TRBV28
abundance: .
CDR3aa: CASRSAALSNQPQHF
CDR3nt: TGTGCCAGCAGGTCGGCAGCGCTCAGCAATCAGCCCCAGCATTTT

j_gene: TRBJ1-2
d_gene: .
v_gene: TRBV5-1
abundance: .
CDR3aa: CASSLGDSLNYGYTF
CDR3nt: TGCGCCAGCAGCTTGGGCGACAGTCTTAACTATGGCTACACCTTC

j_gene: TRBJ1-4
d_gene: .
v_gene: TRBV6-6
abundance: .
CDR3aa: CASSPQGYVNEKLFF
CDR3nt: TGTGCCAGCAGTCCCCAGGGGTACGTGAATGAAAAACTGTTTTTT

j_gene: TRBJ1-4
d_gene: .
v_gene: TRBV29-1
abundance: .
CDR3aa: CSARDIATNEKLFF
CDR3nt: TGCAGCGCTAGGGACATAGCAACTAATGAAAAACTGTTTTTT

j_gene: TRBJ2-7
d_gene: TRBD1
v_gene: TRBV5-1
abundance: .
CDR3aa: CASSFHRGASYEQYF
CDR3nt: TGCGCCAGCAGCTTTCACAGGGGGGCCTCCTACGAGCAGTACTTC

j_gene: TRBJ1-2
d_gene: TRBD1
v_gene: TRBV6-2/TRBV6-3
abundance: .
CDR3aa: CASSYRDRGLGYTF
CDR3nt: TGTGCCAGCAGTTACCGGGACAGGGGCTTAGGCTACACCTTC

j_gene: TRBJ2-3
d_gene: .
v_gene: TRBV7-9
abundance: .
CDR3aa: CASSLLPSSTDTQYF
CDR3nt: TGTGCCAGCAGCTTACTCCCCAGTAGCACAGATACGCAGTATTTT

j_gene: TRBJ2-3
d_gene: .
v_gene: TRBV2
abundance: .
CDR3aa: CASASEEGKADTQYF
CDR3nt: TGTGCCAGCGCGTCGGAAGAGGGAAAAGCGGATACGCAGTATTTT

j_gene: TRBJ1-2
d_gene: .
v_gene: TRBV21-1
abundance: .
CDR3aa: CASSTGTVYGYTF
CDR3nt: TGTGCCAGCAGCACCGGGACAGTCTATGGCTACACCTTC

j_gene: TRBJ2-1
d_gene: .
v_gene: TRBV5-5
abundance: .
CDR3aa: CASSQTSRQFF
CDR3nt: TGTGCCAGCAGCCAGACTAGTAGACAGTTCTTC

j_gene: TRBJ1-1
d_gene: .
v_gene: TRBV28
abundance: .
CDR3aa: CASGTPGSISEAFF
CDR3nt: TGTGCCAGCGGTACCCCCGGGAGTATATCTGAAGCTTTCTTT

j_gene: TRBJ1-4
d_gene: .
v_gene: TRBV19
abundance: .
CDR3aa: CASSIHARLDEKLFF
CDR3nt: TGTGCCAGTAGTATACATGCCAGGTTAGATGAAAAACTGTTTTTT

j_gene: TRBJ2-3
d_gene: TRBD1
v_gene: TRBV9
abundance: .
CDR3aa: CASSNRGASTDTQYF
CDR3nt: TGTGCCAGCAGCAACAGGGGCGCTAGCACAGATACGCAGTATTTT

j_gene: TRBJ2-7
d_gene: TRBD1
v_gene: TRBV6-5
abundance: once
CDR3aa: CASSSTGPSTYEQYF
CDR3nt: TGTGCCAGCAGTTCGACAGGGCCGAGTACCTACGAGCAGTACTTC

j_gene: TRBJ2-3
d_gene: .
v_gene: TRBV2
abundance: .
CDR3aa: CASSEARALPGTDTQYF
CDR3nt: TGTGCCAGCAGTGAAGCGCGGGCTCTTCCTGGGACAGATACGCAGTATTTT

j_gene: TRBJ2-1
d_gene: TRBD2
v_gene: TRBV10-1
abundance: .
CDR3aa: CASSELRGDLQFF
CDR3nt: TGCGCCAGCAGTGAGTTGCGGGGGGACCTGCAGTTCTTC

j_gene: TRBJ2-6
d_gene: TRBD1
v_gene: TRBV6-6
abundance: once
CDR3aa: CASSSGGFSGANVLTF
CDR3nt: TGTGCCAGCTCCTCAGGGGGATTCTCTGGGGCCAACGTCCTGACTTTC

j_gene: TRBJ2-1
d_gene: TRBD2
v_gene: TRBV3-1/TRBV3-2
abundance: .
CDR3aa: CASSPLAGGSYEQFF
CDR3nt: TGTGCCAGCAGCCCACTAGCGGGAGGTTCGTATGAGCAGTTCTTC

j_gene: TRBJ2-3
d_gene: .
v_gene: TRBV5-4
abundance: .
CDR3aa: CASSLVGSSSTDTQYF
CDR3nt: TGTGCCAGCAGCTTGGTCGGGTCATCTAGCACAGATACGCAGTATTTT

j_gene: TRBJ2-3
d_gene: TRBD2
v_gene: TRBV28
abundance: .
CDR3aa: CASSRTSGSSDTQYF
CDR3nt: TGTGCCAGTTCCAGGACTAGCGGGAGTTCAGATACGCAGTATTTT

j_gene: TRBJ2-5
d_gene: .
v_gene: TRBV19
abundance: few
CDR3aa: CASSIVGTPGRETQYF
CDR3nt: TGTGCCAGTAGTATAGTCGGCACACCAGGGCGGGAGACCCAGTACTTC

j_gene: TRBJ2-3
d_gene: TRBD2
v_gene: TRBV4-2
abundance: .
CDR3aa: CASSQDGTGGPTDTQYF
CDR3nt: TGTGCCAGCAGCCAAGACGGAACGGGAGGCCCCACAGATACGCAGTATTTT

j_gene: TRBJ2-7
d_gene: TRBD1
v_gene: TRBV18
abundance: once
CDR3aa: CASSPDRGSMYEQYF
CDR3nt: TGTGCCAGCTCACCGGACAGGGGTAGTATGTACGAGCAGTACTTC

j_gene: TRBJ2-5
d_gene: TRBD2
v_gene: TRBV10-1
abundance: .
CDR3aa: CASSESITSGGLGGETQYF
CDR3nt: TGCGCCAGCAGTGAGTCGATAACTAGCGGGGGCCTTGGAGGAGAGACCCAGTACTTC

j_gene: TRBJ2-3
d_gene: TRBD2
v_gene: TRBV5-1
abundance: .
CDR3aa: CASSLKTSGEYTDTQYF
CDR3nt: TGCGCCAGCAGCTTGAAAACTAGCGGGGAATACACAGATACGCAGTATTTT

j_gene: TRBJ2-5
d_gene: .
v_gene: TRBV11-2
abundance: .
CDR3aa: CASSLAGGETQYF
CDR3nt: TGTGCCAGCAGCTTAGCAGGGGGGGAGACCCAGTACTTC

j_gene: TRBJ2-1
d_gene: .
v_gene: TRBV6-1
abundance: .
CDR3aa: CASSEWRNEQFF
CDR3nt: TGTGCCAGCAGTGAATGGCGGAATGAGCAGTTCTTC

j_gene: TRBJ2-7
d_gene: TRBD2
v_gene: TRBV10-2
abundance: .
CDR3aa: CASSIFSGTYEQYF
CDR3nt: TGCGCCAGCAGCATATTTAGCGGGACCTACGAGCAGTACTTC

j_gene: TRBJ1-4
d_gene: .
v_gene: TRBV2
abundance: .
CDR3aa: CASTQGRGETNEKLFF
CDR3nt: TGTGCCAGCACCCAGGGGAGGGGTGAGACTAATGAAAAACTGTTTTTT